This T cell receptor beta chain is drawn from a study of control samples from healthy donors and cancer patients. CDR3 length: 15 residues. Deletions cut 3 bases from V and 2 bases from J, with 11 bases between. Per the germline V gene, CDR1 is LNHDA and CDR2 is SQIVND (reference sequence). Assay: immunoSEQ multiplex PCR; the TCRdb copy retains only in-frame clones and omits some. The sample gives about 410,000 clones, over 75% of which show up once; 5.5% to 8% is in the top ten. V is TRBV19 and J is TRBJ1-5; no reliable D call. The sequence was obtained from a man between 35 and 55 years old with head and neck cancer. The sample was PBMCs. The CDR3 reads CASSMLVVGNQPQHF. CDR3 nucleotides: TGTGCCAGTAGTATGCTGGTGGTAGGCAATCAGCCCCAGCATTTT.